Shown below are 13 T cell receptor beta chains from a single sample sequenced in a study of blood T cell repertoires in COVID-19. Using immunoSEQ multiplex PCR, the repertoire was profiled, and TCRdb retains in-frame clones only, with some absent. Counted here are 120,000 to 150,000 clones, about 85% occurring once; the ten biggest clones make up 2.6%. Sequencing was carried out using peripheral blood. These receptors came from a human donor with acute or convalescent COVID-19. The donor label of this sample is uncertain.

J is TRBJ1-3 and V is TRBV18; 9 bases line up with TRBD1. The CDR3 spans 18 residues. Germline values: CDR1 KGHSH, CDR2 LQKENI. After removal of 6 bases from V and 0 bases from J, the junction contained 12 bases not matched to a gene. The CDR3 loop reads CASSLRTGDKNSGNTIYF. The CDR3, as DNA: TGTGCCAGCTCGTTAAGGACAGGGGACAAAAACTCTGGAAACACCATATATTTT.

The V and J genes are TRBV7-8 and TRBJ2-7; the match to TRBD1 covers 9 bases. The CDR3 length is 14 residues. Germline V gene sequence: CDR1 SGHVS, CDR2 FQNEAQ. J gave up 2 bases and V 3 bases, and 2 bases lay outside the gene matches. The CDR3 is CASSFGTGTYEQYF. The CDR3, as DNA: TGTGCCAGCAGCTTCGGGACAGGGACCTACGAGCAGTACTTC.

The chain carries TRBV19 and TRBJ2-3; 9 positions agree with TRBD1. Germline lookup yields CDR1 LNHDA and CDR2 SQIVND (reference sequence). CDR3 size: 14 residues. The V segment lost 10 bases and the J segment 3 bases; nucleotides outside the gene matches: 8. CDR3 protein: CATWDREMTDTQYF. DNA of the CDR3: TGTGCCACCTGGGACAGGGAGATGACAGATACGCAGTATTTT.

This clone appeared a single time. The rearrangement joins TRBV4-3 to TRBJ1-2, with 9 bases aligning to TRBD1. From germline, CDR1 is LGHNA and CDR2 YSLEER. The CDR3 is 16 residues long. The ends lost 0 bases at V and 6 bases at J; junction bases unmatched: 8. The CDR3 region has the DNA TGCGCCAGCAGCCAAGAGGGGACAGGGTTTATTCATGGCTACACCTTC. Translating gives CASSQEGTGFIHGYTF.

V and J are TRBV7-8 and TRBJ1-2; D unresolved. Germline V gives CDR1 SGHVS, CDR2 FQNEAQ. This CDR3 contains 13 residues. Trimming left V 5 bases short and J 0 bases short, with 7 bases between. Here the CDR3 reads CASSPSSNYGYTF. The DNA for the CDR3 is TGTGCCAGCAGCCCGAGTTCTAACTATGGCTACACCTTC. Complete variable domain (other parts from reference TRBV7-8 and TRBJ1-2): GAGVSQSPRYKVAKRGQDVALRCDPISGHVSLFWYQQALGQGPEFLTYFQNEAQLDKSGLPSDRFFAERPEGSVSTLKIQRTQQEDSAVYLCASSPSSNYGYTFGSGTRLTVV.

V usage is TRBV21-1 and J usage is TRBJ1-1; the table calls TRBD1, which could not be checked here. TRBV21-1 is tagged as a pseudogene. CDR3 length: 15 amino acids. CDR3 loop: CASRLRRDNYTEAFF. Written as DNA, the CDR3 is TGTGCCAGCAGACTACGTAGGGACAACTACACTGAAGCTTTCTTT.

This sequence joins TRBV11-2 and TRBJ2-7; D is possibly TRBD2 (5 bases). The CDR3 is made up of 15 amino acids. Germline CDR1 reads SGHAT; CDR2 reads FQNNGV. V was clipped by 0 bases and J by 2 bases, with 11 bases between them. CDR3 coding DNA: TGTGCCAGCAGCTTAGATTTAAGCGGACCCTACGAGCAGTACTTC. Protein sequence: CASSLDLSGPYEQYF.

The J gene is TRBJ1-4, the V gene TRBV29-1, with D maybe TRBD1 (6 bases). Germline values: CDR1 SQVTM, CDR2 ANQGSEA. V was clipped by 7 bases and J by 8 bases, with 17 bases between them. This CDR3 contains 13 residues. The CDR3 is CSATQGGEEKLFF. In nucleotides, the CDR3 is TGCAGCGCTACACAGGGAGGGGAGGAAAAACTGTTTTTT.

The CDR3 DNA is TGCGCCAGCAGCTACGACAGGGGCGGGACTGAAGCTTTCTTT. It translates to CASSYDRGGTEAFF. The rearrangement joins TRBV5-1 to TRBJ1-1, with TRBD1 matching over 8 bases. Germline V gives CDR1 SGHRS, CDR2 YFSETQ. This CDR3 is 14 amino acids long. V lost 3 bases, J lost 5 bases, and 6 bases stayed unmatched.

The V gene is TRBV10-3, the J gene TRBJ1-1; 7 bases map to TRBD1. The J segment lost 5 bases and the V segment lost 10 bases, leaving 10 bases of the junction unmatched. The CDR3 has 13 residues. Germline V gene data show CDR1 as ENHRY and CDR2 as SYGVKD. CDR3 sequence (DNA): TGTGCCACCCGACAGGGCGGGTATACTGAAGCTTTCTTT. Its translation: CATRQGGYTEAFF.

The genes are TRBV3-1 (or the pseudogene TRBV3-2) and TRBJ2-2; TRBD1 agrees at 8 bases. The CDR3 is 15 amino acids. Trimming took 4 bases from V and 5 from J; bases not matched to a gene: 6. Germline V gives CDR1 LGHDT, CDR2 YNNKEL (reference sequence). CDR3 protein: CASSRRTGTTGELFF. The CDR3 DNA reads TGTGCCAGCAGCCGGAGGACAGGGACAACCGGGGAGCTGTTTTTT.

The J gene is TRBJ2-5, the V gene TRBV14; TRBD2 is a possible D gene (5 bases). Germline values: CDR1 SGHDN, CDR2 FVKESK. Trimming left V 0 bases short and J 4 bases short, with 9 bases between. The CDR3 runs to 14 residues. In DNA form, the CDR3 reads TGTGCCAGCAGCCAAGACGTAGGGAGAGAGACCCAGTACTTC. Translated, it gives CASSQDVGRETQYF. Combining the CDR3 with reference TRBV14 and TRBJ2-5 gives the whole variable domain EAGVTQFPSHSVIEKGQTVTLRCDPISGHDNLYWYRRVMGKEIKFLLHFVKESKQDESGMPNNRFLAERTGGTYSTLKVQPAELEDSGVYFCASSQDVGRETQYFGPGTRLLVL.

V and J are TRBV4-3 and TRBJ2-1, with 9 bases fitting TRBD1. Germline V lookup: CDR1 LGHNA, CDR2 YSLEER. The CDR3 length is 16 residues. With 0 bases clipped from V and 4 bases from J, the junction kept 4 bases outside the gene matches. CDR3 protein: CASSQDPGTGYNEQFF. The CDR3 DNA sequence: TGCGCCAGCAGCCAAGACCCCGGGACAGGGTACAATGAGCAGTTCTTC.